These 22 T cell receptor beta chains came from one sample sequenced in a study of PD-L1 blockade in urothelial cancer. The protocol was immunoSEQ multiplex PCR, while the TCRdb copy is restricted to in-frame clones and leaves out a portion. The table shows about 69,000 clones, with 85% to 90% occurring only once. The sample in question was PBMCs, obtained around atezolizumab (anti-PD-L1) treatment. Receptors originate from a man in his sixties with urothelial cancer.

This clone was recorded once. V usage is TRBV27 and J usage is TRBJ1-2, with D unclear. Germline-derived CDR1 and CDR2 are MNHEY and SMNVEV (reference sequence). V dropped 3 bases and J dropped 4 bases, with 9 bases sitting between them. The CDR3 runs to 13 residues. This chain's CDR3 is CASSLRAGYGYTF. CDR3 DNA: TGTGCCAGCAGTTTGAGGGCGGGCTATGGCTACACCTTC.

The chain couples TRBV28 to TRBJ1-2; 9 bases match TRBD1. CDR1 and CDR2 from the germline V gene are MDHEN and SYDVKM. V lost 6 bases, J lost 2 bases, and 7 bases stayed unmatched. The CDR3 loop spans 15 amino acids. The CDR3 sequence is CASRVPGQGNYGYTF. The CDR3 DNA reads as TGTGCCAGCAGGGTACCGGGACAGGGAAACTATGGCTACACCTTC.

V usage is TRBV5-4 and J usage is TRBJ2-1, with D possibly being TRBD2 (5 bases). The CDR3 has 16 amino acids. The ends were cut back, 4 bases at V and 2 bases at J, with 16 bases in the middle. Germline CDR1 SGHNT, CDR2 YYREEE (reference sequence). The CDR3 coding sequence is TGTGCCAGCAGCCTTACTAGGACCATCCCCTACAATGAGCAGTTCTTC. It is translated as CASSLTRTIPYNEQFF.

Written as DNA, the CDR3 is TGTGCCAGCTCACCACCGCAGGCCTACGAGCAGTACTTC. The encoded protein is CASSPPQAYEQYF. The V call is TRBV18, the J call TRBJ2-7; D not resolved. Germline CDR1 and CDR2: KGHSH and LQKENI. V lost 0 bases and J lost 2, with 5 bases in between. The CDR3 contains 13 residues.

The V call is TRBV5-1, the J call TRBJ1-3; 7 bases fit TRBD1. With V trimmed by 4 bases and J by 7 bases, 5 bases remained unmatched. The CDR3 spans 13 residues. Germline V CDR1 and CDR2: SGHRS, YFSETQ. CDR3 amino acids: CASSPDRLNTIYF. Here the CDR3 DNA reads TGCGCCAGCAGCCCGGACAGGTTGAACACCATATATTTT.

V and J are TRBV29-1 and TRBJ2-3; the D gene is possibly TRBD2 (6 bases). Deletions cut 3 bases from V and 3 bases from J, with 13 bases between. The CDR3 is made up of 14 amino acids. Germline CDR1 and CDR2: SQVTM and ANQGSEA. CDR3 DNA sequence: TGCAGCGTTGATGGGGGAGGAAGGACAGATACGCAGTATTTT. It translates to CSVDGGGRTDTQYF.

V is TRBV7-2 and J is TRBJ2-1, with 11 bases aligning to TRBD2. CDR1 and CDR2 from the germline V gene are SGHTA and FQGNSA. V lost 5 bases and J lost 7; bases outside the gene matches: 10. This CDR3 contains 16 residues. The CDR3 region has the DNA TGTGCCAGCAGCGGGGCGGGGGCTAGCGGGAGGAATGAGCAGTTCTTC. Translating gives CASSGAGASGRNEQFF.

The CDR3 sequence is CASSSGGEETQYF. Here the CDR3 DNA reads TGCGCCAGCAGCTCAGGGGGCGAGGAGACCCAGTACTTC. V usage is TRBV5-1 and J usage is TRBJ2-5; 8 bases agree with TRBD1. The CDR3 length is 13 residues. V lost 3 bases and J lost 5; bases outside the gene matches: 3. Per germline, CDR1 SGHRS and CDR2 YFSETQ.

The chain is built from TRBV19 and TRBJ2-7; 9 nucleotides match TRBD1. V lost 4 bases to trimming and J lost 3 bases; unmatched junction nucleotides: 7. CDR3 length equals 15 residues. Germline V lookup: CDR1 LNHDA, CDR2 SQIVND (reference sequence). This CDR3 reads CASSSTGTGFYEQYF. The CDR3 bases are TGTGCCAGTAGTAGCACCGGGACAGGGTTCTACGAGCAGTACTTC.

The CDR3 is CASSRQGHLSFYNSPLHF. The CDR3, as DNA: TGTGCCAGCAGCAGGCAGGGCCACCTAAGCTTCTATAATTCACCCCTCCACTTT. V is TRBV21-1 and J is TRBJ1-6; whether TRBD1, the table's D call, matches the DNA was not checked. TRBV21-1 has pseudogene status. This CDR3 contains 18 residues.

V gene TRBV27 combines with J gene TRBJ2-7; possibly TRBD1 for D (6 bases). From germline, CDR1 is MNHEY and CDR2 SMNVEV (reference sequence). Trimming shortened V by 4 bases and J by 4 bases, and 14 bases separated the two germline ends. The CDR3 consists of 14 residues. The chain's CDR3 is CASSSRGSLYEQYF. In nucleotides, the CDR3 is TGTGCCAGCAGTTCCAGGGGCTCACTTTACGAGCAGTACTTC.

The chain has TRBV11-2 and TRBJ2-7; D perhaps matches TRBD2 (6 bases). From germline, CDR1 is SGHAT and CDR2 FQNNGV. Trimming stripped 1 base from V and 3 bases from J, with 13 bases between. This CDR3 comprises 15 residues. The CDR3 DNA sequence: TGTGCCAGCAGCTTAGTCGGGGGAATAGACTACGAGCAGTACTTC. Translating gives CASSLVGGIDYEQYF.

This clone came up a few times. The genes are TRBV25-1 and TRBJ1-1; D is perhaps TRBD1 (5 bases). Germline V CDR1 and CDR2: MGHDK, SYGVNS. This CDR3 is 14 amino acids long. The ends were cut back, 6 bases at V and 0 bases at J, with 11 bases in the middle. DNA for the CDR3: TGTGCCAGCAGCGTTACAGGAATGAACACTGAAGCTTTCTTT. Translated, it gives CASSVTGMNTEAFF.

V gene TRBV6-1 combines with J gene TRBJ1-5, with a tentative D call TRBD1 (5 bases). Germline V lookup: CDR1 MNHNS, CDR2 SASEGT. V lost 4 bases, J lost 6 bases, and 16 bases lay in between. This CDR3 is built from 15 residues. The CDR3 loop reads CASSATGGSVQPQHF. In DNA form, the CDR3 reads TGTGCCAGCAGTGCCACGGGGGGGTCGGTTCAGCCCCAGCATTTT.

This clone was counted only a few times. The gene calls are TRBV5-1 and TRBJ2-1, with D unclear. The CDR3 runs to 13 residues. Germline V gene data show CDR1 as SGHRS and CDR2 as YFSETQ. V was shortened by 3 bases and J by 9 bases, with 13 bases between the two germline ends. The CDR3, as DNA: TGCGCCAGCAGCTCCCTGACTGAAGGTGAGCAGTTCTTC. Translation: CASSSLTEGEQFF.

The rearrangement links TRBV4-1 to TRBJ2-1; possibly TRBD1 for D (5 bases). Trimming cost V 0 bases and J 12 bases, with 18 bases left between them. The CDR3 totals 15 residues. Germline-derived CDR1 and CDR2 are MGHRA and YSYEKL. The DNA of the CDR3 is TGCGCCAGCAGCCAAGATCGCAGTGGGGCTACGGGGCAGTTCTTC. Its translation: CASSQDRSGATGQFF.

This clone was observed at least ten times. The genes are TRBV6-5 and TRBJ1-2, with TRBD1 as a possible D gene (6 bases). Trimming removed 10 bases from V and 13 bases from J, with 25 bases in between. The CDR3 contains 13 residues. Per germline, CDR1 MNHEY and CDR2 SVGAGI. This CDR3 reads CATNSRQGLASTF. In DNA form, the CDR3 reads TGTGCCACCAATTCAAGGCAGGGGCTAGCATCCACCTTC.

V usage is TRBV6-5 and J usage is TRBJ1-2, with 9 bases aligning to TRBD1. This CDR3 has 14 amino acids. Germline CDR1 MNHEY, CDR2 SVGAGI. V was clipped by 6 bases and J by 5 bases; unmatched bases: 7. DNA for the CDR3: TGTGCCAGCAGCTCACGACAGGGGGTATATGGCTACACCTTC. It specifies CASSSRQGVYGYTF.

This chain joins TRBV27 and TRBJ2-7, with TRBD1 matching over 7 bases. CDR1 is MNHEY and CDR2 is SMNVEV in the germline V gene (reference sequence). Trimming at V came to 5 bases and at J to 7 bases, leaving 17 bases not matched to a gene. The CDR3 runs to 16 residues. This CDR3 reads CASSRQRTGAPGEQYF. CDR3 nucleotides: TGTGCCAGCAGTCGGCAACGGACAGGCGCTCCGGGGGAGCAGTACTTC.

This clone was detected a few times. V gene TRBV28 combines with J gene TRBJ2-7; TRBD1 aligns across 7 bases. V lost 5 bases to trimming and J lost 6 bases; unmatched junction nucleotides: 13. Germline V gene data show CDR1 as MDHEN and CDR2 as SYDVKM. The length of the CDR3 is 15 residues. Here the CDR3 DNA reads TGTGCCAGCAGTCCCTGGATGACAGGGTTGGGCGAGCAGTACTTC. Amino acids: CASSPWMTGLGEQYF.

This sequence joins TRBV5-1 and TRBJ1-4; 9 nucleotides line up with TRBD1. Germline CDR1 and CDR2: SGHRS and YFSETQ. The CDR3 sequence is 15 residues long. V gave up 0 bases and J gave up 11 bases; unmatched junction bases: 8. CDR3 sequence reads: CASSLADRTGAKLFF. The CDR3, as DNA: TGCGCCAGCAGCTTGGCCGACAGGACAGGGGCTAAACTGTTTTTT. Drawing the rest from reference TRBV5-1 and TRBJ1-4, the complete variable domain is KAGVTQTPRYLIKTRGQQVTLSCSPISGHRSVSWYQQTPGQGLQFLFEYFSETQRNKGNFPGRFSGRQFSNSRSEMNVSTLELGDSALYLCASSLADRTGAKLFFGSGTQLSVL.

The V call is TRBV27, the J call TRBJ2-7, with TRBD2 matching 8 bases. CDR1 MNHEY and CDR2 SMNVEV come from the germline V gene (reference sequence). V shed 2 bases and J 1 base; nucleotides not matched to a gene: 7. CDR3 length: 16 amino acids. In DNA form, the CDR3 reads TGTGCCAGCAGTTTAAGGTCCCGGGAGGGATCCTACGAGCAGTACTTC. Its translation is CASSLRSREGSYEQYF.